This TCR beta chain stems from a study of shared clonotypes between healthy human individuals (TCRdb year 2020). General notes on the study: A couple of women and three men aged 18 to 49 years were included in the cohort. Blood TCR repertoires of roughly 5 healthy adults were deeply sequenced to estimate repertoire size and the extent of clonotype sharing between individuals. Libraries were prepared and TCR repertoires were sequenced by different laboratories using diverse techniques, in order to increase sequencing depth and limit assay-specific biases. Each donor's leukapheresis produced roughly between roughly 0.85 and 9.5 billion PBMCs. For each donor, CD4 naive and CD4 memory were each run on three plates, CD8 naive on two plates, and CD8 memory on one plate.

The donors were healthy, HIV-negative adults who had no recently reported acute infections or vaccinations. All donors were Caucasian adults living in Nashville, Tennessee, USA. CD4+ T cells were enriched by magnetic negative selection; naive cells were then positively selected on CD45RA, and the negative fraction formed the memory subset. Blood was obtained by leukapheresis, after which PBMCs were separated by Ficoll-Histopaque density gradient centrifugation and cryopreserved in liquid nitrogen vapor phase. Analytical flow cytometry was used to check the purity and quantity of every magnetically sorted T cell population. Genomic DNA was isolated from each sorted fraction and quantified by UV absorbance on a Nanodrop 2000c. Results and caveats for the whole study, not just this receptor: Clonotypes shared by all four sorted-subset donors showed higher generation probabilities than non-shared clonotypes. Incomplete sequencing was indicated by rarefaction of sorted-subset datasets, despite the large sequencing depth. Based on pairwise subsampling, the degree of clonotype sharing among donors was expected to be affected by sequencing depth. Because the study included a small number of donors, the genetic and exposure-history diversity represented was limited. Approximately 5% of naive CD4, around 4% of naive CD8, about 2.1% of memory CD4, and around 0.42% of memory CD8 clonotypes were shared across several donors. Estimated clonotype richness was generally larger for naive than for memory subsets. Only blood was sampled, and tissue TCR repertoires likely differ from those in blood.

V is trimmed back by 5 bases and J by 1 base, and the junction contains 4 bases that no gene match accounts for. Measured from the cysteine to the phenylalanine, the CDR3 is 14 residues long. The entry retains the CDR3 DNA only, 42 bases that are in frame from base 1. According to the germline V gene (reference sequence), CDR1 reads WNHNN and CDR2 reads SYGVQD. About this clone itself: This receptor's antigen is unknown. Base qualities are missing; no much larger clone stands one base away.

Using the deep immunoSEQ assay, TCR CDR3 regions were amplified from genomic DNA by multiplex PCR. Genomic DNA extracted from each cell subset was distributed evenly over all wells of several immunoSEQ 96-well plates, and each plate served as one replicate. Each replicate PCR for sorted subsets received about 180 ng genomic DNA, equal to roughly 29,000 T cell genomes. Purified libraries were quantified with a Qubit 3.0 fluorometer, sized on a Bioanalyzer 2100, and re-quantified with the KAPA Library Quantification kit. Every immunoSEQ 96-well plate was sequenced on a separate single-read 150-cycle Illumina NextSeq 550 flow cell. Under the source paper's analysis protocol: Because the immunoSEQ output held only junctional sequences and lacked quality scores, the filtering could not match the filtering applied to full-length reads. Sequences were annotated with PyIR, a Python wrapper for IgBLAST v1.9, and V/J genes and CDR3 were assigned using IMGT germline references. Reads with weak V/J assignments (E-value above 1e-6), missing CDR3, stop codons, out-of-frame junctions, or ambiguous translated residues were removed. V3J clonotypes were defined as sequences sharing the same inferred V gene, J gene, and CDR3 amino acid sequence. Percentage overlap between repertoires was calculated by dividing the number of shared unique clonotypes by the size of the smaller repertoire. Three approaches were used to assess repertoire richness: RTK rarefaction, the Chao1 estimator, and Recon v2.1 estimates of unobserved clonotypes. Generation probabilities for all TCRbeta clonotypes obtained by the gDNA method from a few donors were computed using OLGA. TCRdb re-hosts the immuneACCESS table, in-frame sequences only. Its copies lack some clones; in the studies checked, an unresolved V gene accounts for under half of them, and the cause for the rest is not known. That table supplies the V and J calls and clone size; D and trimming were determined from the DNA. The sample table holds under 2.5 million clones, of which roughly 92% were seen once. In total, the top ten clones hold 0.3% to 0.45% of the sample.

Sequenced material: naive CD4+ T cells from PBMCs. The cell subset or site label, as the study defines it: CD45RA+ positively selected. This sequence uses TRBV10-1 and TRBJ2-7; 8 central bases correspond to TRBD1. This clonotype originated in a man aged 18 to 35 in good health. Some clones in this sample may be carry-over from other donors' samples. The CDR3 loop reads CASSPGQASYEQYF. At the DNA level, the sequence is TGCGCCAGCAGTCCGGGACAGGCGTCCTACGAGCAGTACTTC.